The 8 T cell receptor beta chains in this list originate from one sample, sequenced in a study of T-cell reconstitution after alpha-beta-depleted transplantation in children. Unique molecular identifiers featured in how the TCRbeta library was prepared. From the PCR reads, TCRdb called clonotypes with MiXCR, one entry per CDR3 protein. The data contain some 200,000 distinct CDR3 sequences, approximately 8.4% of them singletons. Sequencing was performed on PBMCs, mostly from graft donor cells, taken 360 days after TCRalphabeta/CD19-depleted stem cell transplant. Receptors were obtained from a male patient aged 2-9 years who had a stem cell transplant for acute myeloid leukemia, so the T cells may come from the graft donor.

This clonotype has a handful of counts. The chain uses TRBV7-9 and TRBJ2-5; 7 nucleotides align to TRBD1. The CDR3 sequence is 15 residues long. The germline V gene encodes CDR1 SEHNR and CDR2 FQNEAQ (reference sequence). With V trimmed by 2 bases and J by 2 bases, 5 bases remained unmatched. In DNA form, the CDR3 reads TGTGCCAGCAGCTTAAGAGGACAGGTACAAGAGACCCAGTACTTC. Translated, it gives CASSLRGQVQETQYF.

The rearrangement links TRBV20-1 to TRBJ2-7; possible D gene TRBD2, 6 bases. Deletions cut 4 bases from V and 2 bases from J, with 15 bases between. In germline, CDR1 is DFQATT, CDR2 SNEGSKA (reference sequence). The CDR3 sequence is 14 residues long. Here the CDR3 reads CSAKGGNGPYEQYF. In DNA, the CDR3 is TGCAGTGCTAAAGGCGGGAATGGGCCCTACGAGCAGTACTTC.

This clonotype was observed at least ten times. The J gene is TRBJ2-1, the V gene TRBV3-1, with 7 nucleotides matching TRBD1. After removal of 0 bases from V and 1 base from J, the junction contained 6 bases not matched to a gene. The length of the CDR3 is 17 residues. Germline-derived CDR1 and CDR2 are LGHDT and YNNKEL (reference sequence). CDR3 residues: CASSQDGEGQSYNEQFF. DNA of the CDR3: TGTGCCAGCAGCCAAGATGGTGAGGGACAGTCCTACAATGAGCAGTTCTTC.

This clonotype has ten or more counts. This rearrangement joins TRBV20-1 to TRBJ2-7; TRBD1 matches at 7 bases. Germline V gene sequence: CDR1 DFQATT, CDR2 SNEGSKA (reference sequence). V lost 3 bases to trimming and J lost 4 bases; unmatched junction nucleotides: 12. The CDR3 extends over 15 amino acids. The DNA of the CDR3 is TGCAGTGCTAGCCCCATCGACAGGGATCCATACGAGCAGTACTTC. Its translation is CSASPIDRDPYEQYF.

This clonotype was counted a few times. The chain recombines TRBV20-1 with TRBJ2-7; the D gene is possibly TRBD2 (6 bases). The CDR3 runs to 14 residues. The germline V and J ends were trimmed by 3 bases and 0 bases, with 12 bases remaining between them. From germline, CDR1 is DFQATT and CDR2 SNEGSKA (reference sequence). CDR3 DNA: TGCAGTGCTAGGCCCCGGGACTTCTCCTACGAGCAGTACTTC. This encodes CSARPRDFSYEQYF.

This clonotype was seen many times. The rearrangement joins TRBV29-1 to TRBJ2-3; D ambiguous. Germline values: CDR1 SQVTM, CDR2 ANQGSEA. V lost 5 bases and J 0 bases, leaving 15 bases between the germline ends. The CDR3 consists of 15 residues. CDR3 protein: CSVNPERTSTDTQYF. The CDR3 DNA sequence: TGCAGCGTTAACCCAGAGCGAACTAGCACAGATACGCAGTATTTT.

This chain uses TRBV5-1 with TRBJ1-4; 9 bases align to TRBD1. The V gene end was trimmed by 1 base and the J gene end by 7 bases; junction bases not matched to a gene: 5. This CDR3 is 15 amino acids long. Per the germline V gene, CDR1 is SGHRS and CDR2 is YFSETQ. The CDR3 here is CASSLIGTGIEKLFF. In DNA, the CDR3 is TGCGCCAGCAGCTTGATTGGGACAGGGATTGAAAAACTGTTTTTT.

This clonotype was observed at least ten times. This chain connects TRBV5-1 to TRBJ2-1; TRBD1 or TRBD2 may be the D gene (5 bases each). Trimming stripped 4 bases from V and 5 bases from J, with 10 bases between. The V gene's germline CDR1 is SGHRS and CDR2 YFSETQ. CDR3 length equals 13 residues. The CDR3 protein is CASSQLGDNEQFF. CDR3 coding DNA: TGCGCCAGCAGCCAACTAGGGGACAATGAGCAGTTCTTC.